This T cell receptor (beta chain) was recovered during a study of lymphopenia after photon versus proton radiotherapy. Study results and caveats: A bigger post-nadir fall in TCR diversity correlated inversely with survival time in deceased patients. Post-nadir diversity loss with photons came from oligoclonal expansion, particularly CD8+ Temra cells. Relative stability marked proton patients; photon patients lost diversity and naive cells.

The repertoire was sequenced with immunoSEQ multiplex PCR; TCRdb's copy has only in-frame clones and lacks some. The table has about 26,000 clones, roughly 87% seen once. V was pared by 5 bases and J by 3 bases, with 4 bases of the junction left unmatched. CDR1 is SNHLY and CDR2 is FYNNEI in the germline V gene. The CDR3 totals 14 residues. As to this clone: Its antigen remains unknown.

This receptor was obtained from a woman between 45 and 60 years old with pancreatic cancer. The starting material was peripheral blood, obtained from a patient treated with photon-based radiotherapy. The V gene is TRBV2, the J gene TRBJ2-1; TRBD2 aligns across 7 bases. The CDR3 DNA is TGTGCCAGCAGTACGCGGGAGTACTACAATGAGCAGTTCTTC. It yields the protein CASSTREYYNEQFF.